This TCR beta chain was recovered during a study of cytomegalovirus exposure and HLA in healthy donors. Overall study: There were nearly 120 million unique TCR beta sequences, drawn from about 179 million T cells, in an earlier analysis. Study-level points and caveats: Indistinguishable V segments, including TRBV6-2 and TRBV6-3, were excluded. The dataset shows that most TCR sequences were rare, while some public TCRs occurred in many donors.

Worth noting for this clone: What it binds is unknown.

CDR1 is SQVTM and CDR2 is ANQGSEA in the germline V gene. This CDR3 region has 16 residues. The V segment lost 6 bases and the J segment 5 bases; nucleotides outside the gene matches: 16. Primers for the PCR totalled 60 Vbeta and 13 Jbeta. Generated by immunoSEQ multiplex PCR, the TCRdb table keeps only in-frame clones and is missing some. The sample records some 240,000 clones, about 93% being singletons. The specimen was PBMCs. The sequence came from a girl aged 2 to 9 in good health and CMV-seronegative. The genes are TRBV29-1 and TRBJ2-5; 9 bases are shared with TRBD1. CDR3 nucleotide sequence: TGCAGCGTCCGTAACCCGACCACAGGGGGCAAGGAGACCCAGTACTTC. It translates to CSVRNPTTGGKETQYF.